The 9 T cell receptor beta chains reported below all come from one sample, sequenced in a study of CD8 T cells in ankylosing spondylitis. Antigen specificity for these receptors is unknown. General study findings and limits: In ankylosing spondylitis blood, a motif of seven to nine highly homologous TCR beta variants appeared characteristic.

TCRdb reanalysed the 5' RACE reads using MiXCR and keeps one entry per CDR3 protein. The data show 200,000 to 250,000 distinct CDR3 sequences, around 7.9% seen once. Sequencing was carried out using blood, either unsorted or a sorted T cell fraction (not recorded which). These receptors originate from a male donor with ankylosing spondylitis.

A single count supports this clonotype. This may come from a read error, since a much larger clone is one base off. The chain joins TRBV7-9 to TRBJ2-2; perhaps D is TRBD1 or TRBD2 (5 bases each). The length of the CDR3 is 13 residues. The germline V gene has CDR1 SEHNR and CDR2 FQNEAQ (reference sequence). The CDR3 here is CASSDSLTGKLFF. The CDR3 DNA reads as TGTGCCAGCAGCGACAGCCTCACCGGGAAGCTGTTTTTT.

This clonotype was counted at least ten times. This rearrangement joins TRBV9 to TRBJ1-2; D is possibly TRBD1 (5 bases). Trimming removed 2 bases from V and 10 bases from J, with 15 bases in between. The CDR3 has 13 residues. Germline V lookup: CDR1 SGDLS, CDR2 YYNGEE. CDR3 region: CASSVAGQGVYTF. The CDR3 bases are TGTGCCAGCAGCGTCGCCGGGCAGGGAGTCTACACCTTC. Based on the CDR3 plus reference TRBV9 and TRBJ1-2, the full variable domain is DSGVTQTPKHLITATGQRVTLRCSPRSGDLSVYWYQQSLDQGLQFLIQYYNGEERAKGNILERFSAQQFPDLHSELNLSSLELGDSALYFCASSVAGQGVYTFGSGTRLTVV.

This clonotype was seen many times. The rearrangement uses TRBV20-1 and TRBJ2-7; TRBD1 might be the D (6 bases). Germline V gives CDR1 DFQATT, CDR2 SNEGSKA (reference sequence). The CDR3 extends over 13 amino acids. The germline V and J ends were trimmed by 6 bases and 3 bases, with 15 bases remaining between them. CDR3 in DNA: TGCAGTGCCAAGGGCTCAGGGGACTACGAGCAGTACTTC. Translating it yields CSAKGSGDYEQYF.

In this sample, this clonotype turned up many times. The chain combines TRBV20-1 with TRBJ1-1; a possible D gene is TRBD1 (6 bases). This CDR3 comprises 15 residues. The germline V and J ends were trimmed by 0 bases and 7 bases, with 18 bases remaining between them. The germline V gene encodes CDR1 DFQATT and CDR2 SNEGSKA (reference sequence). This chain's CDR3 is CSARDPRGGENEAFF. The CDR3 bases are TGCAGTGCTAGAGATCCCAGGGGAGGAGAGAATGAAGCTTTCTTT.

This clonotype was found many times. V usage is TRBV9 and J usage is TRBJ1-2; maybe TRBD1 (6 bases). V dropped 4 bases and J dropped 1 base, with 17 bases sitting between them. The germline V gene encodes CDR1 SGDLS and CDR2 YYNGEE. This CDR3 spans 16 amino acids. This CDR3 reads CASSPTEGGINYGYTF. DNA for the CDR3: TGTGCCAGCAGCCCAACGGAGGGGGGTATTAACTATGGCTACACCTTC. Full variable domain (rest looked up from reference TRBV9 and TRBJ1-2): DSGVTQTPKHLITATGQRVTLRCSPRSGDLSVYWYQQSLDQGLQFLIQYYNGEERAKGNILERFSAQQFPDLHSELNLSSLELGDSALYFCASSPTEGGINYGYTFGSGTRLTVV.

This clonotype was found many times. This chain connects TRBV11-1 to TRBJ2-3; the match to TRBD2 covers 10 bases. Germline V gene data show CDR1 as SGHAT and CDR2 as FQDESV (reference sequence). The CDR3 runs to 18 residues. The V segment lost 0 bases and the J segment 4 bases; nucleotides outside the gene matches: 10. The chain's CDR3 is CASSLAAGGPSAPDTQYF. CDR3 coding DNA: TGTGCCAGCAGCTTAGCAGCGGGAGGGCCTTCTGCCCCAGATACGCAGTATTTT.

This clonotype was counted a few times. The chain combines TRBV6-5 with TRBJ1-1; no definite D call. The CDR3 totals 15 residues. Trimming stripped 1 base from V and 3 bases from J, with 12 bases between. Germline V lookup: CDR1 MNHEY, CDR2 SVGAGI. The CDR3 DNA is TGTGCCAGCAGTTACTATACACGCACAGACACTGAAGCTTTCTTT. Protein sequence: CASSYYTRTDTEAFF.

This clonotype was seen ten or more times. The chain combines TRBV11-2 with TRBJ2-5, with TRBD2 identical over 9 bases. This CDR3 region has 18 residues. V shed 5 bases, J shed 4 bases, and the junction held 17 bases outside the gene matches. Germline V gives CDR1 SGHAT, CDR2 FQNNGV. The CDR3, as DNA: TGTGCCAGCAGCAAATATGGAAGCGCGGGGGGGCAGGGAGAGACCCAGTACTTC. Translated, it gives CASSKYGSAGGQGETQYF.

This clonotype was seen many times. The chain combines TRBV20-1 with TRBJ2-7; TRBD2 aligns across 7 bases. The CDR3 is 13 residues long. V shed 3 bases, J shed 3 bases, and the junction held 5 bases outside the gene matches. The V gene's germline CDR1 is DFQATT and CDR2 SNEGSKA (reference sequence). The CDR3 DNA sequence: TGCAGTGCTAGCGGCGGGAGTAGCTACGAGCAGTACTTC. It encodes CSASGGSSYEQYF.